Listed below are T cell receptor beta chains from one sample, sequenced in a study of T cell clones after liver transplantation. Sequencing was performed with immunoSEQ multiplex PCR; in TCRdb, only in-frame clones are kept and a portion is missing. The sample lists roughly 56,000 clones, roughly 71% occurring once. The specimen comprised CD4+ T cells from blood, sampled roughly 55 months after liver transplant. The origin of the receptors is a human patient who received a liver transplant. Some T cells may have come from the graft donor. The CDR3 runs from the conserved cysteine through the conserved F or W. A D gene is named only where the DNA matches it firmly. Part of the rows lack a size; the others show once, few, many or a class for expanded clones.

>TRBJ2-3|TRBV4-2|NA|TRBD2
CASSQESGGAPDTQYF
TGTGCCAGCAGCCAAGAGAGCGGGGGGGCCCCCGATACGCAGTATTTT
>TRBJ1-5|TRBV7-8|NA|NA
CASSWQFGSNQPQHF
TGTGCCAGCAGCTGGCAGTTTGGGAGCAATCAGCCCCAGCATTTT
>TRBJ1-2|TRBV5-4|NA|NA
CASSLAKTAKTDGYTF
TGTGCCAGCAGCTTGGCCAAGACCGCTAAGACAGATGGCTACACCTTC
>TRBJ2-3|TRBV7-2|NA|TRBD2
CASSFLLAGGRSDTQYF
TGTGCCAGCAGCTTCCTCCTAGCGGGGGGCAGGTCAGATACGCAGTATTTT
>TRBJ1-6|TRBV6-5|NA|TRBD1
CASSYLSGGENSPLHF
TGTGCCAGCAGTTACTTGTCAGGGGGGGAGAATTCACCCCTCCACTTT
>TRBJ1-5|TRBV6-4|NA|NA
CASSDGGEGQPQHF
TGTGCCAGCAGTGACGGAGGGGAGGGGCAGCCCCAGCATTTT
>TRBJ1-2|TRBV30|NA|NA
CAWRKGGYTF
TGTGCCTGGAGGAAGGGGGGCTACACCTTC
>TRBJ1-5|TRBV7-9|NA|NA
CASSFRSGYSNQPQHF
TGTGCCAGCAGCTTCCGGAGCGGGTACAGCAATCAGCCCCAGCATTTT
>TRBJ1-1|TRBV6-5|NA|TRBD1
CASQGDNTLNTEAFF
TGTGCCAGCCAGGGGGACAACACTTTGAACACTGAAGCTTTCTTT
>TRBJ1-5|TRBV5-5|NA|NA
CASSLIGVENQPQHF
TGTGCCAGCAGCCTAATAGGAGTAGAAAATCAGCCCCAGCATTTT
>TRBJ1-5|TRBV5-1|NA|TRBD1
CASSWTGDRPQHF
TGCGCCAGCAGCTGGACAGGGGATCGGCCCCAGCATTTT
>TRBJ1-4|TRBV7-2|NA|NA
CASSLGVSSEKLFF
TGTGCCAGCAGCTTAGGGGTGTCTAGTGAAAAACTGTTTTTT
>TRBJ2-4|TRBV9|once|TRBD1
CASSAIQGAGNIQYF
TGTGCCAGCAGCGCCATACAGGGGGCGGGGAACATTCAGTACTTC
>TRBJ1-5|TRBV19|NA|NA
CASSMRDINQPQHF
TGTGCCAGTAGTATGAGGGATATCAATCAGCCCCAGCATTTT
>TRBJ2-7|TRBV28|NA|NA
CASSLSWGATYEQYF
TGTGCCAGCAGTTTATCCTGGGGGGCCACCTACGAGCAGTACTTC
>TRBJ2-2|TRBV9|NA|NA
CASSTGASNTGELFF
TGTGCCAGCAGTACGGGGGCTTCGAACACCGGGGAGCTGTTTTTT
>TRBJ1-5|TRBV5-6|NA|NA
CASSLGQTDRPQHF
TGTGCCAGCAGCTTGGGACAGACCGATCGGCCCCAGCATTTT
>TRBJ1-1|TRBV2|once|TRBD1
CASSGQDRETEAFF
TGTGCCAGCAGTGGCCAGGACAGGGAGACTGAAGCTTTCTTT
>TRBJ1-2|TRBV30|many|NA
CAWGRHLAKEYGYTF
TGTGCCTGGGGTCGTCATTTAGCCAAGGAGTATGGCTACACCTTC
>TRBJ1-5|TRBV30|NA|NA
CAWSGSSLSNQPQHF
TGTGCCTGGAGTGGCAGCTCCTTAAGCAATCAGCCCCAGCATTTT